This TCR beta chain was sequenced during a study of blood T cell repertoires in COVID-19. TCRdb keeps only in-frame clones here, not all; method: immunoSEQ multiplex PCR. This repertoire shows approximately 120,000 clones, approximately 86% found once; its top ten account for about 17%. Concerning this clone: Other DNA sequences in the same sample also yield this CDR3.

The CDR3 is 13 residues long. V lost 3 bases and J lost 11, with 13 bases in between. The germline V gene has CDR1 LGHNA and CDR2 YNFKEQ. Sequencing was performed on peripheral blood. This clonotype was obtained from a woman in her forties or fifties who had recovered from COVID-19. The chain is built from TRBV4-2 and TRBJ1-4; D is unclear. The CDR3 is CASSQEAWAKLFF. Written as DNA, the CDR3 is TGTGCCAGCAGCCAGGAGGCGTGGGCCAAACTGTTTTTT.